The clone carrying this TCR beta chain was counted only a few times. Its antigen is undetermined. MiXCR, run by TCRdb on the 5' RACE reads, gives a single entry per CDR3 protein. In the table there are 180,000 or so distinct CDR3 sequences, around a tenth of which are singletons. CDR3 length: 15 residues. CDR1 and CDR2 (germline): ENHRY, SYGVKD. The V and J ends lost 0 bases and 7 bases respectively, with 13 bases between them. This sample stems from a study of T-cell memory formation after mild COVID-19. Whole-study results and caveats: Clones shrinking between day 15 and 85 showed a balanced CD4/CD8 split, and those that grew later tilted toward CD4+.

This receptor was identified in a man younger than 35 who had mild COVID-19 (a few samples of this study predate the infection). Cell type and time point are not known. Input material: PBMCs or a T cell subset sorted from them (not recorded which). The gene calls are TRBV10-3 and TRBJ2-1; tentative D call: TRBD2 (5 bases). The CDR3 nucleotides are TGTGCCATCAGTGAGTCGGGAACTAGAGGGAATGAGCAGTTCTTC. Translating gives CAISESGTRGNEQFF.